A single sample gave rise to the 4 T cell receptor beta chains below, sequenced in a study of blood T cell repertoires in COVID-19. Only in-frame clones appear in the TCRdb table, and some are missing; sequencing was by immunoSEQ multiplex PCR. This table has roughly 150,000 clones, 80% to 90% appearing once. Sequences were obtained from peripheral blood. The receptors stem from a man aged 18 to 35 with COVID-19, enrolled during active disease.

Notes on this clone: Germline is not matched at one junction end, which may reflect a read error. DNA for the CDR3: TGTGCCACCAGGAGAGAGATGGCAGGTAATAGCAATCAGCCCCAGCATTTT. Amino acid sequence: CATRREMAGNSNQPQHF. The gene calls are TRBV15 and TRBJ1-5; D is uncertain. CDR3 size: 17 residues. In germline, CDR1 is LNHNV, CDR2 YYDKDF (reference sequence).

V and J are TRBV5-1 and TRBJ2-1, with 7 positions matching TRBD2. V dropped 4 bases and J dropped 4; count of bases not matched to a gene: 8. Germline CDR1 SGHRS, CDR2 YFSETQ. The CDR3 contains 15 residues. The CDR3 nucleotides are TGCGCCAGCAGCCCGCGGGAGAAGGGGTACAATGAGCAGTTCTTC. This translates into CASSPREKGYNEQFF.

The rearrangement joins TRBV11-3 to TRBJ2-1; possibly TRBD1 for D (5 bases). CDR3 length: 14 amino acids. V gave up 3 bases and J gave up 6 bases, with 12 bases separating them. From germline, CDR1 is SGHNT and CDR2 YENEEA. This chain's CDR3 is CASSFTSQGNEQFF. CDR3 DNA: TGTGCCAGCAGCTTTACTTCCCAGGGCAATGAGCAGTTCTTC.

The chain couples TRBV12-3 or TRBV12-4 to TRBJ2-7; possibly TRBD1 for D (5 bases). V was shortened by 5 bases and J by 10 bases, with 12 bases between the two germline ends. The CDR3 totals 11 residues. CDR3 residues: CASSRQGNQYF. The CDR3 DNA reads TGTGCCAGCAGTAGGCAGGGTAATCAGTACTTC.